This T cell receptor beta chain was captured in a study of blood T cell repertoires in COVID-19. The V end was cut by 7 bases, the J end by 6 bases, with 15 bases between. This CDR3 has 14 amino acids. Per germline, CDR1 SGHTA and CDR2 FQGNSA. In the source study's methods: Reference gene primer amplification gave estimated nucleated cell counts. Sequencing was performed with immunoSEQ multiplex PCR; in TCRdb, only in-frame clones are kept and a portion is missing. Clone size and V and J calls were adopted from that table, with D and trimming inferred from the DNA. The sample contains some 300,000 clones, around 88% of which appear only once.

The genes are TRBV7-2 and TRBJ2-2, with D possibly matching TRBD2 (6 bases). The TCR was taken from a woman aged 25-40 years who had recovered from COVID-19. The sample comprised peripheral blood. The CDR3: CASTSGRLAGELFF. The CDR3 nucleotides are TGTGCCAGCACCTCGGGGAGGTTGGCCGGGGAGCTGTTTTTT.